The present TCR beta chain was sequenced within a study of neurological immune-mediated disorders. Germline assignment: CDR1 MNHEY and CDR2 SMNVEV (reference sequence). The V end lost 2 bases, the J end lost 4 bases, and 9 bases lay between the germline ends. The CDR3 is made up of 14 amino acids. Findings of the study overall: No CDR3 amino acid sequences were shared by expanded clones across subjects, suggesting private repertoires in all groups. Patients with HTLV-1-associated myelopathy showed the most TCR clonal expansion. Those with multiple sclerosis showed the least, falling below healthy controls.

The cDNA was produced through 5'RACE with 10-nucleotide random UMIs. TCRdb reprocessed the 5' RACE reads via MiXCR and lists one record per CDR3 protein. The sample has about 59,000 distinct CDR3 sequences; about 12% are singletons. This clonotype has ten or more counts. Antigen: not known. PBMCs stored at -80 C, 2 million in total, were the source of the unsorted libraries. This chain joins TRBV27 and TRBJ2-1, with D uncertain. The clonotype originates from a woman aged 55 to 70 with HTLV-1-associated myelopathy (HAM/TSP). Input material: PBMCs. CDR3 amino acids: CASSLRTTYNEQFF. The DNA of the CDR3 is TGTGCCAGCAGTTTACGCACAACTTACAATGAGCAGTTCTTC.